A selection of T cell receptor beta chains follows, all from one sample in a study of T cells in Graves' hyperthyroidism and ophthalmopathy. Via MiXCR, TCRdb re-called the multiplex PCR reads, giving one row per CDR3 protein. Of 500,000 to 700,000 distinct CDR3 sequences in the sample, 16% are singletons; the top ten hold more than 15%. The sequenced material came from blood. These receptor sequences come from a woman aged 18-29 years with Graves' hyperthyroidism. Both conserved end residues are part of each CDR3. A D gene is named only where the DNA matches it firmly. Only some rows state a clone size, as once, few, many or a class for expanded clones.

V gene,J gene,clone size,D gene,CDR3 protein,CDR3 DNA
TRBV11-2,TRBJ2-7,many,-,CASSLGLGKQHEQYF,TGTGCCAGCAGCTTAGGACTCGGTAAACAACACGAGCAGTACTTC
TRBV11-1,TRBJ2-1,many,-,CASSLALLAFHNEQFF,TGTGCCAGCAGCTTAGCGCTGCTAGCGTTCCACAATGAGCAGTTCTTC
TRBV28,TRBJ1-2,many,-,CASSRPRRGYYGYTF,TGTGCCAGCAGTCGGCCGAGACGGGGCTACTATGGCTACACCTTC
TRBV5-4,TRBJ2-7,few,-,CASSLKGPVTYEQYF,TGTGCCAGCAGCTTGAAGGGACCGGTGACCTACGAGCAGTACTTC
TRBV3-1,TRBJ1-4,many,-,CASSLYQTNEKLFF,TGTGCCAGCAGCCTATACCAGACAAATGAAAAACTGTTTTTT
TRBV12-3/TRBV12-4,TRBJ1-1,many,-,CASQAPWGRLGNTEAFF,TGTGCCAGCCAAGCCCCTTGGGGGAGGCTGGGGAACACTGAAGCTTTCTTT
TRBV4-1,TRBJ2-7,-,-,CASSQGGQRKSSYEQYF,TGCGCCAGCAGCCAGGGTGGACAGAGAAAAAGCTCCTACGAGCAGTACTTC
TRBV6-1,TRBJ2-1,few,TRBD2,CASSVTSGPGNEQFF,TGTGCCAGCAGTGTTACTAGCGGTCCGGGGAATGAGCAGTTCTTC
TRBV20-1,TRBJ1-5,-,-,CSARGSWDQPQHF,TGCAGTGCTAGGGGAAGTTGGGATCAGCCCCAGCATTTT
TRBV5-1,TRBJ2-1,-,TRBD2,CASSPGGTRAYNEQFF,TGCGCCAGCAGCCCGGGGGGGACACGGGCATACAATGAGCAGTTCTTC
TRBV7-3,TRBJ2-1,many,TRBD2,CASSLSGLAASNEQFF,TGTGCCAGCAGCTTAAGTGGTCTAGCGGCGAGCAATGAGCAGTTCTTC
TRBV4-1,TRBJ2-2,-,TRBD2,CASSQDLAGVTGELFF,TGCGCCAGCAGCCAAGATCTAGCGGGAGTCACCGGGGAGCTGTTTTTT
TRBV24-1,TRBJ2-1,-,TRBD2,CATSDSWRPLAGYNEQFF,TGTGCCACCAGTGATTCATGGAGGCCGCTAGCGGGCTACAATGAGCAGTTCTTC